This T cell receptor beta chain was recorded in a study of human T cells and chemical hapten exposure (dated by TCRdb to the early 2020s). About the full investigation: For sensitization, 2% DPC in acetone was applied to a 2 cm by 2 cm area of upper inner arm skin. Blood for TCR sequencing was provided by twenty-nine alopecia patients at one to four time points (pre-sensitization, 2, 6 and 24 weeks). The mostly female patient cohort included alopecia areata with under or over 50% scalp involvement, alopecia totalis and alopecia universalis. Blood was sampled from patients pre-sensitization (week 0) and at 2, 6 and about 24 weeks after DPC sensitization. Patch testing was performed on the upper back with Finn chambers containing 0.01% DPC, and the patch tests were scored after 6 days according to International Contact Dermatitis Research Group standards. Libraries were pooled for sequencing, and per-sample TCR yields varied mainly because of small differences in library volumes within the pool. The study tracked peripheral blood TCR repertoire changes in vivo during primary and secondary sensitization to the hapten diphenylcyclopropenone (DPC) in alopecia patients. Throughout the roughly 25-week study period, patients were also given weekly therapeutic DPC doses on the scalp. Summary of the overall study and its limitations: The number of PT1 expanded TCRs positively correlated with patch test score, significant at thresholds 8, 16 and 32 but not 4. The number of TCRs above 1 in 1000 frequency did not change with DPC sensitization; there was no evidence of global repertoire structure alterations. After repeated subsampling, changes were observed in the strength of the expansion versus patch-test correlation and in the threshold at which the correlation became significant. Expanded TCRs formed significantly more large CDR3 similarity clusters than pre-sensitization or healthy control sets, consistent with antigen-driven responses. All patients had alopecia, a presumed autoimmune disease, so their immune response might differ from that of healthy individuals.

The CDR3 runs 16 amino acids, cysteine and phenylalanine included. Just CDR3 DNA is preserved here, 48 bases in frame from base 1. Via the germline V gene (reference sequence), CDR1 is PRHDT and CDR2 FYEKMQ. Ends trimmed: V by 4 bases, J by 5 bases; bases unmatched to a gene: 10. Libraries were made using RACE. Sequencing was carried out with a NextSeq 500. During library preparation, unique molecular identifiers were attached to individual cDNA molecules so that TCRs could be counted in a quantitative, reproducible way. For every blood RNA sample, sequencing covered both the TCR alpha and TCR beta chains. In the authors' own workflow: A median of approximately 100,000 TCRs per sample was observed, with a range of about 20,000 to 700,000. The Decombinator software suite was used to annotate V, J and CDR3 in the TCR reads. To make PS versus PT1 abundance plots, every sample was subsampled to the same number of TCRs (28,000). Expanded TCRs were defined as absent before sensitization and observed at least eight times at the 2-week time point. TCRdb applied fastp at Q25 and MiXCR to the public reads, then kept only in-frame beta chains. A single entry per CDR3 protein holds the most common genes and DNA from its merged rows. None of the V and J calls come from the authors' own analysis; TCRdb made them. This sample holds about 380,000 distinct CDR3 sequences; 4.8% were observed only once. 2% to 2.5% of the sample goes to the ten largest clones.

Taken with the paper, the label for time point translates to: patch test 1, 2 weeks after DPC sensitization. Reading the label with the study, this specimen's treatment or condition is: therapeutic diphenylcyclopropenone sensitization with weekly scalp DPC. Blood at each patch-test visit was drawn before the patch test was applied. Patients were eligible if aged 18 to 70, diagnosed with alopecia and judged suitable for DPC therapy, and pregnant patients were excluded. Total RNA was extracted from unfractionated whole blood that had been collected in Tempus Blood RNA tubes. This clonotype was recorded a few times. Its cognate antigen has yet to be identified. No base quality values were provided; no much bigger clone lies one nucleotide off.

The rearranged segments are TRBV13 and TRBJ2-3; 9 junctional bases match TRBD1. The specimen was whole blood, collected in connection with sensitization to the hapten diphenylcyclopropenone (DPC). The TCR was taken from a woman aged 50 to 60 with alopecia areata. Some clones in this sample may be carry-over from other donors' samples. The bases read TGTGCCAGCAGCTCCCGAATGGACAGGGGAAGAGATACGCAGTATTTT. This sequence encodes CASSSRMDRGRDTQYF.